This TCR beta chain was obtained from a study of blood T cell repertoires in COVID-19. Germline CDR1 is KGHSH and CDR2 is LQKENI. This CDR3 is 14 amino acids long. V shed 4 bases and J shed 6 bases, with 13 bases lying between them. This clone was observed a single time. Data came from immunoSEQ multiplex PCR; TCRdb stores just in-frame clones and leaves some out. The sample records about 210,000 clones, roughly 90% being singletons. The source material was peripheral blood. The chain links TRBV18 to TRBJ2-1; maybe TRBD1 (6 bases). This TCR was recovered from a man in his 70s with acute or convalescent COVID-19. This CDR3 reads CASSRDTISNEQFF. CDR3 nucleotide sequence: TGTGCCAGCTCACGGGACACCATTTCCAATGAGCAGTTCTTC.